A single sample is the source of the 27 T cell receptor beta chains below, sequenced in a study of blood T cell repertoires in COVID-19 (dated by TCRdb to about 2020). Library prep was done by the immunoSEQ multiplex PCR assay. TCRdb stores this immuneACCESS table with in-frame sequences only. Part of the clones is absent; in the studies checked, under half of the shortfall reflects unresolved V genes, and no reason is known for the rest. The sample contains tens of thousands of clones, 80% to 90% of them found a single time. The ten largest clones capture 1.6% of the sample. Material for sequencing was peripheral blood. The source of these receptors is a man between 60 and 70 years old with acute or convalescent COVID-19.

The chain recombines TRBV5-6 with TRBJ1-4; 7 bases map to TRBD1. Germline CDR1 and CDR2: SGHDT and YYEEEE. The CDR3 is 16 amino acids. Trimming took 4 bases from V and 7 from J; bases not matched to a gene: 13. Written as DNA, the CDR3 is TGTGCCAGCAGCCCGAGGGACTCCCGGACAGGTGAAAAACTGTTTTTT. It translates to CASSPRDSRTGEKLFF. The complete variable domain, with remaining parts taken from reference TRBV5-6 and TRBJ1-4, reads DAGVTQSPTHLIKTRGQQVTLRCSPKSGHDTVSWYQQALGQGPQFIFQYYEEEERQRGNFPDRFSGHQFPNYSSELNVNALLLGDSALYLCASSPRDSRTGEKLFFGSGTQLSVL.

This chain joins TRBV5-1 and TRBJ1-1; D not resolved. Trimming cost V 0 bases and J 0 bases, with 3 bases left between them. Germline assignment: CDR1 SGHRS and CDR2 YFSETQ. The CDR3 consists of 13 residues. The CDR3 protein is CASSLVMNTEAFF. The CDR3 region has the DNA TGCGCCAGCAGCTTGGTAATGAACACTGAAGCTTTCTTT.

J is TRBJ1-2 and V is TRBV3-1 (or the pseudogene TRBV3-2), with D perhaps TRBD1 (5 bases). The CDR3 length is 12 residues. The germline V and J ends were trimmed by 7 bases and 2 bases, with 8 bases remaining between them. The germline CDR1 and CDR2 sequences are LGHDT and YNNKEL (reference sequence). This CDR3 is CASTAGNYGYTF. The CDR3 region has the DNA TGTGCCAGCACGGCAGGGAACTATGGCTACACCTTC.

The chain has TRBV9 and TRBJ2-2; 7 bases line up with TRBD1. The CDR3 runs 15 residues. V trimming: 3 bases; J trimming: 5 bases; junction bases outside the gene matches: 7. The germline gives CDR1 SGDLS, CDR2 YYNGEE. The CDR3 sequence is CASSAKDRLTGELFF. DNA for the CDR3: TGTGCCAGCAGCGCGAAGGACAGGCTGACCGGGGAGCTGTTTTTT. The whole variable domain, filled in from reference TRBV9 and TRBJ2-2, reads DSGVTQTPKHLITATGQRVTLRCSPRSGDLSVYWYQQSLDQGLQFLIQYYNGEERAKGNILERFSAQQFPDLHSELNLSSLELGDSALYFCASSAKDRLTGELFFGEGSRLTVL.

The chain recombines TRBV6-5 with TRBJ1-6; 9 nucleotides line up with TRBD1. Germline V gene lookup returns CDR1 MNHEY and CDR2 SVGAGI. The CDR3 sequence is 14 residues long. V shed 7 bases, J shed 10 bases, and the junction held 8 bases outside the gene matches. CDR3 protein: CASKPGQGYSPLHF. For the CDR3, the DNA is TGTGCCAGCAAACCGGGACAGGGTTACTCACCCCTCCACTTT.

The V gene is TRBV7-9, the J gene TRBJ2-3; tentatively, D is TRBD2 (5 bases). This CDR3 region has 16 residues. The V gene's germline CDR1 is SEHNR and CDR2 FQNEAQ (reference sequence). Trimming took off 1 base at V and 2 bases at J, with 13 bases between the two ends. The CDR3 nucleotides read TGTGCCAGCAGCTTAGTCACGGGATTTCTCACAGATACGCAGTATTTT. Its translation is CASSLVTGFLTDTQYF.

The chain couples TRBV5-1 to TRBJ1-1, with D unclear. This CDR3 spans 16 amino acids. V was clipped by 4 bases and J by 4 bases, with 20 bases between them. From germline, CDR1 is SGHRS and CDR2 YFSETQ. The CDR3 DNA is TGCGCCAGCAGCCTAGCCCCTCCAGACTTGGGCACTGAAGCTTTCTTT. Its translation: CASSLAPPDLGTEAFF.

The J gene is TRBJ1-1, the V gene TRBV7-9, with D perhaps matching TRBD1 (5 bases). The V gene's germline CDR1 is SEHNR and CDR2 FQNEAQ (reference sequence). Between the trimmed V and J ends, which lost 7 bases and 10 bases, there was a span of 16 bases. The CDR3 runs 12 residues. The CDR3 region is CASNVIQGVAFF. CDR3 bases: TGTGCCAGCAACGTCATTCAGGGTGTAGCTTTCTTT.

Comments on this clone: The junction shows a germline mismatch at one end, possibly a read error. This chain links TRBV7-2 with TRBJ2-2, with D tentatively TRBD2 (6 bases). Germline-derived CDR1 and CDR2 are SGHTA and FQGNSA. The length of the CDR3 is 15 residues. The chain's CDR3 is CASSRRRDSAGELFF. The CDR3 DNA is TGTGCCAGCAGCCGCCGCCGGGACTCTGCCGGAGAGCTGTTTTTT. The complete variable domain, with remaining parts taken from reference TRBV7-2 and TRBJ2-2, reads GAGVSQSPSNKVTEKGKDVELRCDPISGHTALYWYRQSLGQGLEFLIYFQGNSAPDKSGLPSDRFSAERTGGSVSTLTIQRTQQEDSAVYLCASSRRRDSAGELFFGEGSRLTVL.

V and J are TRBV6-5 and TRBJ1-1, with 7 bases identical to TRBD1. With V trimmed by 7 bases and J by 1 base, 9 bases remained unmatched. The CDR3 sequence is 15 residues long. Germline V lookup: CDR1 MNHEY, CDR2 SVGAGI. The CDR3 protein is CASKRTGLWNTEAFF. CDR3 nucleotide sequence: TGTGCCAGCAAGCGGACAGGCTTATGGAACACTGAAGCTTTCTTT.

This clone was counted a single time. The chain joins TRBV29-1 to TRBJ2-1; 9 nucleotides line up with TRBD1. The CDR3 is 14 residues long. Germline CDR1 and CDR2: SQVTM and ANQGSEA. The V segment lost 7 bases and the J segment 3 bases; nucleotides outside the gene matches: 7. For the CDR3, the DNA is TGCAGCGCCCCTGGGGACAGGGTCTACAATGAGCAGTTCTTC. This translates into CSAPGDRVYNEQFF.

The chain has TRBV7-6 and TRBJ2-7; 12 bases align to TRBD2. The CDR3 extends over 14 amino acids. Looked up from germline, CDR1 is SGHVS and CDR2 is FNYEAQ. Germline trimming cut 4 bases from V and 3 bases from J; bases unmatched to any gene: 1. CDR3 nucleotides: TGTGCCAGCAGCTGGACTAGCGGGGACTACGAGCAGTACTTC. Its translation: CASSWTSGDYEQYF.

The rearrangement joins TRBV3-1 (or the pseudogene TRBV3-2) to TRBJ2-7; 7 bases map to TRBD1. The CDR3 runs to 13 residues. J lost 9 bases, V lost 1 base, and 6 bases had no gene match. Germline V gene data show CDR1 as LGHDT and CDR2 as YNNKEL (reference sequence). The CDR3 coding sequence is TGTGCCAGCAGCCAAGTTACAGGGGTTTTGCAGTACTTC. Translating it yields CASSQVTGVLQYF.

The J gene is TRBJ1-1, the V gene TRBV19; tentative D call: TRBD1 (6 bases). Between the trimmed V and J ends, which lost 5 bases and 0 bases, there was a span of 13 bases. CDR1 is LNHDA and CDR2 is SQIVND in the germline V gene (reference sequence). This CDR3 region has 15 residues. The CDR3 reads CASSWGRDMNTEAFF. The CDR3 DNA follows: TGTGCCAGTAGTTGGGGCAGGGACATGAACACTGAAGCTTTCTTT.

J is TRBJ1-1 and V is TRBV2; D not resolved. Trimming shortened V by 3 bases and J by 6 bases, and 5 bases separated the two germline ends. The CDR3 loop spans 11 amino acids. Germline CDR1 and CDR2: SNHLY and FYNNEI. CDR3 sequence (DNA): TGTGCCAGCAGTGACTTCGCTGAAGCTTTCTTT. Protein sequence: CASSDFAEAFF.

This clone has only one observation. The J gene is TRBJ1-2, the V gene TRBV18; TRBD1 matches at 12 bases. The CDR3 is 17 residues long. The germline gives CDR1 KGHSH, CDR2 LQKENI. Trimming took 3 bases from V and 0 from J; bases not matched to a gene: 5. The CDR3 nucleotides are TGTGCCAGCTCACCCGTGGGACAGGGGGCGACTAACTATGGCTACACCTTC. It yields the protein CASSPVGQGATNYGYTF.

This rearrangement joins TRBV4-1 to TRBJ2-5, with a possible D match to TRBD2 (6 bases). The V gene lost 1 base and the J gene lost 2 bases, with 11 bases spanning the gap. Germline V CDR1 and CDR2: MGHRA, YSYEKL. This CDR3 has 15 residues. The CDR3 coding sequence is TGCGCCAGCAGCCAAGCGGGCCGGGGGCAAGAGACCCAGTACTTC. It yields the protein CASSQAGRGQETQYF.

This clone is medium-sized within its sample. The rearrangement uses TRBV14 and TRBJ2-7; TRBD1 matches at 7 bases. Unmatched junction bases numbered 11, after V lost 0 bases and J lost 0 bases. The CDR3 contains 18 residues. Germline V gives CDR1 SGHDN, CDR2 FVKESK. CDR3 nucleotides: TGTGCCAGCAGCCAAGATCGAACGACAGGGAAAAGCTCCTACGAGCAGTACTTC. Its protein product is CASSQDRTTGKSSYEQYF.

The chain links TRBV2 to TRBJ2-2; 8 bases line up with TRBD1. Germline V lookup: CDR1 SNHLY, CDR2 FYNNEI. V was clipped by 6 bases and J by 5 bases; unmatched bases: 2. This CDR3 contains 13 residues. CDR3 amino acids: CASSRTGTGELFF. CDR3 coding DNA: TGTGCCAGCAGCCGGACAGGGACCGGGGAGCTGTTTTTT. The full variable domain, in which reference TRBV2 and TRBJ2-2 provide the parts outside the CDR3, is EPEVTQTPSHQVTQMGQEVILRCVPISNHLYFYWYRQILGQKVEFLVSFYNNEISEKSEIFDDQFSVERPDGSNFTLKIRSTKLEDSAMYFCASSRTGTGELFFGEGSRLTVL.

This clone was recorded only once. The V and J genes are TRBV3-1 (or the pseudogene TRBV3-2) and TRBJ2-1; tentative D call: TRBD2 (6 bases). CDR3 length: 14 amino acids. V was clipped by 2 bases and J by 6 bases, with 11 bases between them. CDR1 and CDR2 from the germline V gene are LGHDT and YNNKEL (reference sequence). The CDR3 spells CASSQQGLSNEQFF. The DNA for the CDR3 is TGTGCCAGCAGCCAACAGGGACTGAGCAATGAGCAGTTCTTC.

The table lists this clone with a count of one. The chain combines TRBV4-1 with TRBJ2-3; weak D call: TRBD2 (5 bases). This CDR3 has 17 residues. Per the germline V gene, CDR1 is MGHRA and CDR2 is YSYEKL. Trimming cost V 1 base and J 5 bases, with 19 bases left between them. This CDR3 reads CASSQVPSGIVKDTQYF. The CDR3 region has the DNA TGCGCCAGCAGCCAAGTCCCCTCGGGGATCGTCAAAGATACGCAGTATTTT.

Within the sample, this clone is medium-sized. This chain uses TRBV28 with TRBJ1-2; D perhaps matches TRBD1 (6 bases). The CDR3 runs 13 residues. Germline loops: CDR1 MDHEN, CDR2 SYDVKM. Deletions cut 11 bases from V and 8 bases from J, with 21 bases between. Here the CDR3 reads CAWGRGEGYGYTF. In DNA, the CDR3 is TGTGCCTGGGGGCGGGGGGAAGGCTACGGCTACACCTTC.

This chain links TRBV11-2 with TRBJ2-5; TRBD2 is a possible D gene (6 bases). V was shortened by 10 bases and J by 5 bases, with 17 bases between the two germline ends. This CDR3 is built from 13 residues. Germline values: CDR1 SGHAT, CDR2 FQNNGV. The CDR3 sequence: CATGAGTGETQYF. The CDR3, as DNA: TGTGCCACCGGGGCGGGGACCGGGGAGACCCAGTACTTC.

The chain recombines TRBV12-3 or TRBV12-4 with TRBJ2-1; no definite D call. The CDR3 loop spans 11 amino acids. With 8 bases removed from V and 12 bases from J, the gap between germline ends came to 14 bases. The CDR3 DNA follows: TGTGCCAGCGGGTCGATGGGCCCGCAGTTCTTC. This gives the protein CASGSMGPQFF.

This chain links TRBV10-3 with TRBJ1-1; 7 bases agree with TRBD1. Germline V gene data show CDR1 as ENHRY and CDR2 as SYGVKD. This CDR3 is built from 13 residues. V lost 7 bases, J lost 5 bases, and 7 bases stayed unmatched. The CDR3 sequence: CAITDREATEAFF. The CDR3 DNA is TGTGCCATCACTGACAGGGAGGCAACTGAAGCTTTCTTT.

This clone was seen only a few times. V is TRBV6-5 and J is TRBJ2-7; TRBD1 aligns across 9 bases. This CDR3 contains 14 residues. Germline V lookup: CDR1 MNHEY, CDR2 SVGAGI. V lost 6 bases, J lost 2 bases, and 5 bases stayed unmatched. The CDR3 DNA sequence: TGTGCCAGCAGCTCTGGACAGGGGACCTACGAGCAGTACTTC. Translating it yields CASSSGQGTYEQYF.

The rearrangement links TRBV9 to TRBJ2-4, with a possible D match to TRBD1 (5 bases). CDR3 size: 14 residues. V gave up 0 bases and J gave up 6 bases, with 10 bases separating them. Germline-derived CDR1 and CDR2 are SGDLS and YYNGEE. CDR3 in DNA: TGTGCCAGCAGCGTAGCCTCAGGGTCAAACATTCAGTACTTC. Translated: CASSVASGSNIQYF. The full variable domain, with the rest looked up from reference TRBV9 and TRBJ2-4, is DSGVTQTPKHLITATGQRVTLRCSPRSGDLSVYWYQQSLDQGLQFLIQYYNGEERAKGNILERFSAQQFPDLHSELNLSSLELGDSALYFCASSVASGSNIQYFGAGTRLSVL.